The rows below give T cell receptor beta chains drawn from one sample of a study of blood T cell repertoires in COVID-19. Libraries were prepared by immunoSEQ multiplex PCR; TCRdb keeps only in-frame clonotypes and omits some of them. The data show under 450,000 clones, with around 83% seen just once and approximately 5.4% held by the top ten. The sequenced sample consisted of PBMCs or T cells enriched from blood (not recorded which). These receptors were collected from a woman aged 50 to 60 who had recovered from COVID-19. Both conserved end residues are part of each CDR3. A D gene is named only where the DNA matches it firmly. Size is stated for part of the rows, as once, few or many counts, or as a class when the clone is expanded.

j_gene | d_gene | v_gene | abundance | CDR3nt | CDR3aa
TRBJ2-5 | TRBD1 | TRBV7-9 | NA | TGTGCCAGCAGCGTGACAGGGGAAGAGACCCAGTACTTC | CASSVTGEETQYF
TRBJ1-6 | NA | TRBV28 | NA | TGTGCCGGGGGCCCCGGAAGCTCACCCCTCCACTTT | CAGGPGSSPLHF
TRBJ2-1 | TRBD1 | TRBV19 | NA | TGTGCCAGTCGGACAGGGGCTACGAATGAGCAGTTCTTC | CASRTGATNEQFF
TRBJ2-4 | NA | TRBV11-3 | NA | TGTGCCAGCAGCTTGGGGCCCACCATTCAGTACTTC | CASSLGPTIQYF
TRBJ1-6 | TRBD1 | TRBV2 | few | TGTGCCAGCAGAACCGCCGGGACAGGGGATTCACCCCTCCACTTT | CASRTAGTGDSPLHF
TRBJ1-1 | TRBD1 | TRBV29-1 | few | TGCAGCGTTAACCAGGGGGCTGGGACTGAAGCTTTCTTT | CSVNQGAGTEAFF
TRBJ1-3 | NA | TRBV7-7 | NA | TGTGCTAGCAGCTTAGGACAATCTGGAAACACCATATATTTT | CASSLGQSGNTIYF
TRBJ1-1 | NA | TRBV11-3 | NA | TGTGCCAGCAGCTTAGGCAGAGAAGCTTTCTTT | CASSLGREAFF
TRBJ1-5 | NA | TRBV21-1 | NA | TGTGCCAGCAGCAAAGGAGGGCCTCCAAAGCCCCAGCATTTT | CASSKGGPPKPQHF
TRBJ2-2 | TRBD2 | TRBV3-1/TRBV3-2 | many | TGTGCCAGCAGCCAATGGAGGGAGGGCGGGGAGCTGTTTTTT | CASSQWREGGELFF
TRBJ1-5 | NA | TRBV30 | NA | TGTGCCTGGAGTGTTACAGGGAATCAGCCCCAGCATTTT | CAWSVTGNQPQHF
TRBJ2-7 | TRBD1 | TRBV6-5 | NA | TGTGCCAGCAGTTCACAGGGGCTCTTCGAGCAGTACTTC | CASSSQGLFEQYF
TRBJ2-2 | NA | TRBV7-3 | NA | TGTGCCAGCAGGTCGGGGGTATCCACCGGGGAGCTGTTTTTT | CASRSGVSTGELFF
TRBJ1-2 | NA | TRBV7-9 | NA | TGTGCCAGCAGCGCCACCGCAGGGAGGCCCTATGGCTACACCTTC | CASSATAGRPYGYTF
TRBJ1-5 | NA | TRBV2 | NA | TGTGCCAGCAGGGGGGGGTCCCAGGGGCAGCCCCAGCATTTT | CASRGGSQGQPQHF
TRBJ1-2 | TRBD1 | TRBV5-1 | NA | TGCGCCAGCGGCACAGGGGGCTCGGGTGGCTACACCTTC | CASGTGGSGGYTF
TRBJ1-2 | TRBD1 | TRBV19 | NA | TGTGCCAGTAGCCGTCCCGGACAGGGGGTAAACTATGGCTACACCTTC | CASSRPGQGVNYGYTF
TRBJ2-7 | NA | TRBV5-6 | NA | TGTGCCAGCAGCAAGGGGGCGGGGTTCCCCTACGAGCAGTACTTC | CASSKGAGFPYEQYF
TRBJ2-1 | NA | TRBV2 | NA | TGTGCCAGCAGGGCGGCTAATAGAAATGAGCAGTTCTTC | CASRAANRNEQFF
TRBJ2-3 | NA | TRBV6-2/TRBV6-3 | NA | TGTGCCAGCAGTTACGGCCCACGGCAGTATTTT | CASSYGPRQYF
TRBJ1-2 | TRBD1 | TRBV28 | NA | TGTGCCAGCACCCCCCTGGGGCAGGGGGCGCGGGGCTACACCTTC | CASTPLGQGARGYTF
TRBJ1-1 | NA | TRBV29-1 | NA | TGCAGCGCCGGTAAGAACACTGAAGCTTTCTTT | CSAGKNTEAFF
TRBJ1-3 | NA | TRBV7-2 | once | TGTGCCAGCAGCTTAGCGCAACACTCTGGAAACACCATATATTTT | CASSLAQHSGNTIYF
TRBJ1-1 | TRBD1 | TRBV30 | NA | TGTGCCTGGAACAGGGGAGCGGTTCGGGACACTGAAGCTTTCTTT | CAWNRGAVRDTEAFF
TRBJ1-1 | NA | TRBV13 | NA | TGTGCCAGCAGCTTAGGGGCGGTACCCACTGAAGCTTTCTTT | CASSLGAVPTEAFF
TRBJ1-4 | NA | TRBV7-2 | NA | TGTGCCAGCAGCTTCAGCCAGGGGCTCGGGTCTAATGAAAAACTGTTTTTT | CASSFSQGLGSNEKLFF
TRBJ1-3 | NA | TRBV11-2 | NA | TGTGCCAGCAGCTTAGATCCGGTCTCTGGAAACACCATATATTTT | CASSLDPVSGNTIYF